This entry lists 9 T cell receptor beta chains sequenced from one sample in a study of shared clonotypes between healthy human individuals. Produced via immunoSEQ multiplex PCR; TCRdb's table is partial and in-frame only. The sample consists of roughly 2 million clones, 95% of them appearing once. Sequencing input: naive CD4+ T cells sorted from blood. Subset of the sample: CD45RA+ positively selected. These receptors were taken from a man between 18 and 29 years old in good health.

The CDR3 protein is CACRLGQQETQYF. CDR3 in DNA: TGTGCCTGCCGCCTGGGACAGCAAGAGACCCAGTACTTC. The V and J genes are TRBV7-2 and TRBJ2-5; 7 bases fit TRBD1. Per the germline V gene, CDR1 is SGHTA and CDR2 is FQGNSA. J was trimmed by 2 bases and V by 11 bases; bases with no gene match: 8. This CDR3 is 13 amino acids long.

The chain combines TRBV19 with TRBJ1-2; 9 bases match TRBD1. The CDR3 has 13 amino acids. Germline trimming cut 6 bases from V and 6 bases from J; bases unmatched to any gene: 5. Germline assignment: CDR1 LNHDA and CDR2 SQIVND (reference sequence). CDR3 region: CASSVDRGDGYTF. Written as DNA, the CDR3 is TGTGCCAGTAGCGTGGACAGGGGAGATGGCTACACCTTC.

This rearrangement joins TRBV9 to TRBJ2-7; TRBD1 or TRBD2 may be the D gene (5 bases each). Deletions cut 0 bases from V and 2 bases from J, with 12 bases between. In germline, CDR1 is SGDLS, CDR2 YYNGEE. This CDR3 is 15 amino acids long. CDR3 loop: CASSVAGGTTYEQYF. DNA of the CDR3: TGTGCCAGCAGCGTAGCTGGGGGAACGACCTACGAGCAGTACTTC.

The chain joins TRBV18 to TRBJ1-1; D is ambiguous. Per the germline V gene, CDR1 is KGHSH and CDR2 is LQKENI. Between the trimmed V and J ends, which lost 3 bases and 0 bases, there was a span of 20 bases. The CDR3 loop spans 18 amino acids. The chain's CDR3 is CASSPTLIGRGMNTEAFF. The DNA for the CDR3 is TGTGCCAGCTCACCGACCTTAATTGGGCGCGGGATGAACACTGAAGCTTTCTTT.

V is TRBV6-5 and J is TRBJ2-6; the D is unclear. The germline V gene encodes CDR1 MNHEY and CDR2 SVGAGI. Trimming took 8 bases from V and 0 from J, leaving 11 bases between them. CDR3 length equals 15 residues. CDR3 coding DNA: TGTGCCAGCGGGGATGTCGTCTCTGGGGCCAACGTCCTGACTTTC. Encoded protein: CASGDVVSGANVLTF.

The CDR3 is CASSLAPHSYEQYF. For the CDR3, the DNA is TGCGCCAGCAGCTTGGCCCCCCACTCCTACGAGCAGTACTTC. This chain uses TRBV5-1 with TRBJ2-7, with no clear D. This CDR3 is 14 amino acids long. Germline loops: CDR1 SGHRS, CDR2 YFSETQ. V was cut by 0 bases and J by 0 bases, with 7 bases left in between.

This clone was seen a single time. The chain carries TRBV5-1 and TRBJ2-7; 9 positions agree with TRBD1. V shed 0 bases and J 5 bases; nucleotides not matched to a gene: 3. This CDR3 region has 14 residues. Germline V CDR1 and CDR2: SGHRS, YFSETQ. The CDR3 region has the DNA TGCGCCAGCAGCTTGGGGACAGGGGCTGACGAGCAGTACTTC. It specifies CASSLGTGADEQYF.

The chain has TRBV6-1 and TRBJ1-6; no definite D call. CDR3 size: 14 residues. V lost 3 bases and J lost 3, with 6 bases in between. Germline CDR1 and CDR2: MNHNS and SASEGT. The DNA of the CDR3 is TGTGCCAGCAGTGACCCCAACTATAATTCACCCCTCCACTTT. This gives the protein CASSDPNYNSPLHF.

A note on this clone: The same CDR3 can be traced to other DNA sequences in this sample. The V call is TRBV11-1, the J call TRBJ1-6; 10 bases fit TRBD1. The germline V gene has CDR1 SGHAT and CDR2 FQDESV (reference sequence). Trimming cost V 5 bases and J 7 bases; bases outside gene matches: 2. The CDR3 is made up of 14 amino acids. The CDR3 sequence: CASSPGQGNSPLHF. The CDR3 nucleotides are TGTGCCAGCAGCCCGGGACAGGGGAATTCACCCCTCCACTTT.